The 31 T cell receptor beta chains below were found in one sample sequenced in a study of identical twins. TCRdb re-analysed the 5' RACE reads in MiXCR, keeping a single row per CDR3 protein. Of under 250,000 distinct CDR3 sequences listed, about 7.5% are singletons. The sample was also reused in another study, on yellow fever vaccine responses in identical twins.

Sequencing was carried out using CD8+ T cells sorted from blood. The receptors originated from a woman aged 18-35 years in good health.

This clonotype was seen a handful of times. CDR3 coding DNA: TGTGCCAGCAGCTCTAGCGGGAGGGCCTGGGAGACCCAGTACTTC. Amino acid sequence: CASSSSGRAWETQYF. This chain uses TRBV11-2 with TRBJ2-5, with 12 positions matching TRBD2. The CDR3 extends over 15 amino acids. The J segment lost 5 bases and the V segment lost 4 bases, leaving 5 bases of the junction unmatched. Germline V gene lookup returns CDR1 SGHAT and CDR2 FQNNGV.

For the CDR3, the DNA is TGTGCCAGCAGGACAGGGGAACAGCCCCAGCATTTT. This translates into CASRTGEQPQHF. The chain carries TRBV6-5 and TRBJ1-5; 8 bases align to TRBD1. The CDR3 is 12 amino acids. Losses at the gene ends were 6 bases for V and 7 bases for J; bases not matched to a gene: 2. The germline V gene has CDR1 MNHEY and CDR2 SVGAGI.

Note on this clonotype: An end of the junction does not agree with germline; a read error may underlie this. V and J are TRBV7-9 and TRBJ2-1; 9 bases agree with TRBD2. In germline, CDR1 is SEHNR, CDR2 FQNEAQ (reference sequence). The CDR3 runs to 12 residues. This chain's CDR3 is CASSGAGGEQLF. CDR3 sequence (DNA): TGTGCCAGCAGCGGAGCGGGGGGTGAGCAGTTGTTC. The full variable domain, in which reference TRBV7-9 and TRBJ2-1 provide the parts outside the CDR3, is DTGVSQNPRHKITKRGQNVTFRCDPISEHNRLYWYRQTLGQGPEFLTYFQNEAQLEKSRLLSDRFSAERPKGSFSTLEIQRTEQGDSAMYLCASSGAGGEQLFGPGTRLTVL.

The table lists this clonotype with many counts. This chain connects TRBV5-1 to TRBJ2-5, with 8 bases aligning to TRBD1. The V gene end was trimmed by 4 bases and the J gene end by 1 base; junction bases not matched to a gene: 3. Germline lookup yields CDR1 SGHRS and CDR2 YFSETQ. CDR3 length: 14 residues. CDR3 in DNA: TGCGCCAGCAGCCGCGGACAGGGCCAAGAGACCCAGTACTTC. It codes for CASSRGQGQETQYF. Combining the CDR3 with reference TRBV5-1 and TRBJ2-5 gives the whole variable domain KAGVTQTPRYLIKTRGQQVTLSCSPISGHRSVSWYQQTPGQGLQFLFEYFSETQRNKGNFPGRFSGRQFSNSRSEMNVSTLELGDSALYLCASSRGQGQETQYFGPGTRLLVL.

This clonotype came up a few times. CDR3 amino acids: CSAPGLAGGGPYNEQFF. The DNA for the CDR3 is TGCAGTGCTCCTGGACTAGCGGGGGGTGGGCCCTACAATGAGCAGTTCTTC. The chain combines TRBV20-1 with TRBJ2-1; TRBD2 agrees at 14 bases. This CDR3 is 17 amino acids long. CDR1 is DFQATT, CDR2 SNEGSKA, per germline (reference sequence). The V and J ends lost 5 bases and 2 bases, in that order; junction bases with no gene match: 8.

This clonotype was counted at least ten times. This sequence joins TRBV2 and TRBJ1-6; a possible D gene is TRBD1 (6 bases). The CDR3 covers 15 residues. Germline CDR1 and CDR2: SNHLY and FYNNEI. V was cut by 5 bases and J by 4 bases, with 12 bases left in between. CDR3 in amino acids: CASSRRDMYNSPLHF. CDR3 sequence (DNA): TGTGCCAGCAGTCGACGGGACATGTATAATTCACCCCTCCACTTT.

The chain links TRBV7-9 to TRBJ2-3; 9 bases are shared with TRBD1. The CDR3 contains 16 residues. Germline V gene sequence: CDR1 SEHNR, CDR2 FQNEAQ (reference sequence). V lost 5 bases to trimming and J lost 5 bases; unmatched junction nucleotides: 11. The CDR3, as DNA: TGTGCCAGCAGCCCAATGGGGGACAGGGAAAAAGATACGCAGTATTTT. It translates to CASSPMGDREKDTQYF.

In its sample, this clonotype was seen many times. V is TRBV2 and J is TRBJ2-3, with D maybe TRBD2 (6 bases). V dropped 3 bases and J dropped 1 base, with 14 bases sitting between them. The CDR3 has 16 residues. Germline V gives CDR1 SNHLY, CDR2 FYNNEI. The CDR3 DNA reads as TGTGCCAGCAGTGACCCCCTAGGAGGGGGCACAGATACGCAGTATTTT. This encodes CASSDPLGGGTDTQYF.

The sample holds a few counts of this clonotype. This chain joins TRBV6-1 and TRBJ2-5; 8 bases agree with TRBD1. Trimming cost V 3 bases and J 3 bases; bases outside gene matches: 12. The V gene's germline CDR1 is MNHNS and CDR2 SASEGT. This CDR3 has 17 residues. CDR3 in amino acids: CASSDGRQGWFEETQYF. In DNA, the CDR3 is TGTGCCAGCAGTGACGGGAGACAGGGGTGGTTCGAAGAGACCCAGTACTTC.

This clonotype was detected only a few times. The V call is TRBV6-2 or TRBV6-3, the J call TRBJ1-5; 10 bases fit TRBD1. V dropped 4 bases and J dropped 5; count of bases not matched to a gene: 5. Germline V gene data show CDR1 as MNHEY and CDR2 as SVGEGT. The CDR3 totals 15 residues. The CDR3 spells CASSFGQGGHQPQHF. In DNA, the CDR3 is TGTGCCAGCAGTTTCGGACAGGGGGGCCATCAGCCCCAGCATTTT.

The sample holds many counts of this clonotype. The V and J genes are TRBV7-8 and TRBJ2-5, with unresolved D. CDR1 SGHVS and CDR2 FQNEAQ come from the germline V gene. This CDR3 is built from 15 residues. The V end lost 5 bases, the J end lost 0 bases, and 13 bases lay between the germline ends. The DNA for the CDR3 is TGTGCCAGCAGCCAGGCGGCACTGAACCAAGAGACCCAGTACTTC. This gives the protein CASSQAALNQETQYF.

This clonotype was seen many times. This chain joins TRBV5-1 and TRBJ2-7; 7 bases fit TRBD1. The CDR3 covers 17 residues. Trimming at V came to 4 bases and at J to 0 bases, leaving 13 bases not matched to a gene. Germline V gives CDR1 SGHRS, CDR2 YFSETQ. CDR3 protein: CASSPRPGQLPSYEQYF. The DNA of the CDR3 is TGCGCCAGCAGCCCCCGGCCGGGACAGCTACCCTCCTACGAGCAGTACTTC.

This clonotype appeared a few times. The chain recombines TRBV20-1 with TRBJ2-7; D is ambiguous. Trimming pared 1 base from V and 3 bases from J, leaving 13 bases between. The V gene's germline CDR1 is DFQATT and CDR2 SNEGSKA (reference sequence). The CDR3 runs to 14 residues. For the CDR3, the DNA is TGCAGTGCTAGAGGCGTCGACCTGGGCTACGAGCAGTACTTC. Its protein is CSARGVDLGYEQYF.

This clonotype was seen repeatedly, ten times or more. This chain joins TRBV28 and TRBJ1-6; D remains ambiguous. The CDR3 length is 17 residues. The ends were cut back, 5 bases at V and 0 bases at J, with 14 bases in the middle. Germline CDR1 is MDHEN and CDR2 is SYDVKM. CDR3 loop: CASSPERRASYNSPLHF. CDR3 DNA: TGTGCCAGCAGTCCGGAACGGCGGGCCTCCTATAATTCACCCCTCCACTTT.

This clonotype was seen more than once but under ten times. The gene calls are TRBV7-9 and TRBJ2-1; TRBD2 matches 9 bases. The V gene's germline CDR1 is SEHNR and CDR2 FQNEAQ (reference sequence). Trimming removed 6 bases from V and 8 bases from J; junction bases left unmatched: 8. This CDR3 has 14 residues. The CDR3, as DNA: TGTGCCAGCAGAGACGGGACTAGCAGTTATGAGCAGTTCTTC. Amino acids: CASRDGTSSYEQFF.

V gene TRBV4-1 combines with J gene TRBJ2-7; weak D call: TRBD1 (6 bases). CDR1 MGHRA and CDR2 YSYEKL come from the germline V gene. This CDR3 has 16 amino acids. V lost 1 base to trimming and J lost 2 bases, with 15 bases between them. Here the CDR3 reads CASSQGTGLAAYEQYV. CDR3 coding DNA: TGCGCCAGCAGCCAAGGTACAGGGTTGGCGGCCTACGAGCAGTACGTC.

The chain has TRBV3-1 and TRBJ2-1, with 11 bases fitting TRBD2. The J segment lost 2 bases and the V segment lost 11 bases, leaving 20 bases of the junction unmatched. This CDR3 is built from 19 residues. Germline values: CDR1 LGHDT, CDR2 YNNKEL (reference sequence). CDR3: CACSQAFGSGRDAYNEQFF. The CDR3 bases are TGTGCCTGCTCCCAAGCCTTCGGTAGCGGGAGGGATGCCTACAATGAGCAGTTCTTC.

There are a few counts of this clonotype. The chain couples TRBV29-1 to TRBJ1-1, with D perhaps matching TRBD1 (5 bases). Deletions cut 6 bases from V and 5 bases from J, with 13 bases between. The germline V gene has CDR1 SQVTM and CDR2 ANQGSEA. The CDR3 is made up of 12 amino acids. The CDR3 loop is CSVLGGVTEAFF. Written as DNA, the CDR3 is TGCAGCGTCCTCGGGGGGGTTACTGAAGCTTTCTTT.

As DNA, the CDR3 is TGTGCCAGCAGCGACACGACGGGTGTCGAGCAGTACTTC. This encodes CASSDTTGVEQYF. The chain recombines TRBV12-3 or TRBV12-4 with TRBJ2-7, with D uncertain. V dropped 6 bases and J dropped 6 bases, with 15 bases sitting between them. The CDR3 contains 13 residues.

There are a few counts of this clonotype. The rearrangement links TRBV20-1 to TRBJ1-2; D unclear. The CDR3 is 13 residues long. Trimming pared 1 base from V and 4 bases from J, leaving 10 bases between. Germline V CDR1 and CDR2: DFQATT, SNEGSKA (reference sequence). The CDR3: CSARVAVSYGYTF. The CDR3 DNA reads as TGCAGTGCTAGAGTCGCAGTGTCCTATGGCTACACCTTC.

The genes are TRBV2 and TRBJ1-1; D is unresolved. V was shortened by 7 bases and J by 4 bases, with 13 bases between the two germline ends. CDR1 and CDR2 from the germline V gene are SNHLY and FYNNEI. There are 13 residues in the CDR3. The CDR3 here is CASMESLGTEAFF. The CDR3 nucleotides read TGTGCCAGCATGGAATCGTTGGGCACTGAAGCTTTCTTT.

The rearrangement uses TRBV28 and TRBJ2-1; 12 bases align to TRBD2. Germline V gives CDR1 MDHEN, CDR2 SYDVKM. V shed 1 base, J shed 5 bases, and the junction held 6 bases outside the gene matches. The CDR3 is 17 amino acids. CDR3 protein: CASSLYPTSGSNNEQFF. CDR3 coding DNA: TGTGCCAGCAGTTTATATCCGACTAGCGGGAGTAACAATGAGCAGTTCTTC.

The table lists this clonotype with a few counts. The chain employs TRBV12-3 or TRBV12-4 and TRBJ2-3; TRBD1 matches 9 bases. There are 15 residues in the CDR3. V shed 6 bases, J shed 1 base, and the junction held 5 bases outside the gene matches. The CDR3 loop is CASRGDRVGTDTQYF. The CDR3 DNA reads as TGTGCCAGCAGGGGGGACAGGGTTGGCACAGATACGCAGTATTTT.

The chain recombines TRBV5-5 with TRBJ2-3; the match to TRBD2 covers 10 bases. The CDR3 runs to 15 residues. V shed 2 bases, J shed 3 bases, and the junction held 3 bases outside the gene matches. The germline V gene encodes CDR1 SGHKS and CDR2 YYEKEE (reference sequence). CDR3 DNA sequence: TGTGCCAGCAGCTTCAGCGGGGGGGCAACAGATACGCAGTATTTT. Translation gives CASSFSGGATDTQYF. The complete variable domain, with remaining parts taken from reference TRBV5-5 and TRBJ2-3, reads DAGVTQSPTHLIKTRGQQVTLRCSPISGHKSVSWYQQVLGQGPQFIFQYYEKEERGRGNFPDRFSARQFPNYSSELNVNALLLGDSALYLCASSFSGGATDTQYFGPGTRLTVL.

This chain connects TRBV29-1 to TRBJ2-7; 10 bases fit TRBD1. V shed 2 bases and J 1 base; nucleotides not matched to a gene: 5. The CDR3 extends over 15 amino acids. The germline CDR1 and CDR2 sequences are SQVTM and ANQGSEA. In DNA form, the CDR3 reads TGCAGCGTTGAAAGTGCGGACAGGGGGTCCTACGAGCAGTACTTC. Translated, it gives CSVESADRGSYEQYF.

The chain uses TRBV18 and TRBJ1-2; D perhaps matches TRBD1 (5 bases). CDR1 and CDR2 from the germline V gene are KGHSH and LQKENI. CDR3 length: 14 residues. Trimming shortened V by 2 bases and J by 4 bases, and 11 bases separated the two germline ends. The CDR3 DNA reads TGTGCCAGCTCACCAGCCGGGACTAGCTATGGCTACACCTTC. Translation: CASSPAGTSYGYTF.

This clonotype was observed a handful of times. The J gene is TRBJ2-6, the V gene TRBV3-1; D is unresolved. The CDR3 runs to 15 residues. The germline V gene encodes CDR1 LGHDT and CDR2 YNNKEL (reference sequence). Trimming left V 1 base short and J 1 base short, with 5 bases between. Here the CDR3 DNA reads TGTGCCAGCAGCCAAGCTCCGTCTGGGGCCAACGTCCTGACTTTC. Its protein is CASSQAPSGANVLTF.

This clonotype was seen more than once but under ten times. This chain connects TRBV20-1 to TRBJ1-2, with 8 bases that match TRBD1. V shed 1 base, J shed 2 bases, and the junction held 12 bases outside the gene matches. Germline V gene data show CDR1 as DFQATT and CDR2 as SNEGSKA (reference sequence). The length of the CDR3 is 17 residues. DNA for the CDR3: TGCAGTGCTAGAGGTGTCGGGACAGGCGTCAGGAACTATGGCTACACCTTC. This gives the protein CSARGVGTGVRNYGYTF.

J is TRBJ2-3 and V is TRBV7-9; TRBD2 matches at 7 bases. The CDR3 runs 15 residues. V was pared by 4 bases and J by 2 bases, with 6 bases of the junction left unmatched. Germline CDR1 reads SEHNR; CDR2 reads FQNEAQ (reference sequence). The CDR3 DNA follows: TGTGCCAGCAGCTCGCCGGGACTAAACACAGATACGCAGTATTTT. Its protein product is CASSSPGLNTDTQYF.

This clonotype was seen many times. The rearrangement joins TRBV5-1 to TRBJ2-2, with D possibly matching TRBD1 (6 bases). This CDR3 region has 16 residues. Germline V gene sequence: CDR1 SGHRS, CDR2 YFSETQ. V dropped 0 bases and J dropped 0 bases, with 9 bases sitting between them. The DNA of the CDR3 is TGCGCCAGCAGCTTGGGTGGGACATCGAACACCGGGGAGCTGTTTTTT. This codes for CASSLGGTSNTGELFF.

This clonotype occurred many times. The chain is built from TRBV5-1 and TRBJ2-1; the match to TRBD2 covers 9 bases. The CDR3 totals 15 residues. Per germline, CDR1 SGHRS and CDR2 YFSETQ. Trimming took 2 bases from V and 9 from J; bases not matched to a gene: 9. CDR3 sequence: CASSFRGLAGSEQFF. CDR3 in DNA: TGCGCCAGCAGCTTTCGGGGACTAGCAGGCTCTGAGCAGTTCTTC.